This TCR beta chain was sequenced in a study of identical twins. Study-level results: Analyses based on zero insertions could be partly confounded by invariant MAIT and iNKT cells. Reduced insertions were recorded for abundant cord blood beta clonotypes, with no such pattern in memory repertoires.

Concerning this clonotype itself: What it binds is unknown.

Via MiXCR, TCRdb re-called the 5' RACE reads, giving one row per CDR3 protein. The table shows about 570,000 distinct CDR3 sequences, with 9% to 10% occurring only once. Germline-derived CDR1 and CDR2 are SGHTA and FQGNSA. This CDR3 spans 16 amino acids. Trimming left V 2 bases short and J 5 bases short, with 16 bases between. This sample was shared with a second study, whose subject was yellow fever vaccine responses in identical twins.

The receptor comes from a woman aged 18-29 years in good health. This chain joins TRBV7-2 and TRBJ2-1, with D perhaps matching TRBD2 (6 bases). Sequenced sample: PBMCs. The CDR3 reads CASSLFGLAPNNEQFF. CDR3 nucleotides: TGTGCCAGCAGCTTATTTGGGCTAGCGCCTAACAATGAGCAGTTCTTC.